These T cell receptor beta chains were read from a single sample in a study of cytomegalovirus exposure and HLA in healthy donors. Profiled with immunoSEQ multiplex PCR; TCRdb holds only in-frame clones, not every one. Of over 150,000 clones in the sample, about 85% are singletons; the top ten hold 15% to 20%. Sample: PBMCs. The receptor set was obtained from a man aged 18 to 29 in good health and CMV-seropositive. Both conserved end residues are part of each CDR3. Fields, in order: D gene, J gene, V gene, clone size, CDR3 protein, CDR3 DNA. D genes are given only for firm matches. Rows may omit the clone size; those that give it use once, few, many or a size class.

D: TRBD2; J: TRBJ2-3; V: TRBV10-1; size: .; CDR3: CASRNPGLAGVTDTQYF; DNA: TGCGCCAGCAGGAACCCGGGACTAGCGGGGGTAACAGATACGCAGTATTTT
D: TRBD2; J: TRBJ2-1; V: TRBV10-3; size: .; CDR3: CAISDPKGLEYNEQFF; DNA: TGTGCCATCAGTGACCCAAAGGGACTAGAATACAATGAGCAGTTCTTC
D: .; J: TRBJ1-1; V: TRBV11-3; size: .; CDR3: CASSPGGANTEAFF; DNA: TGTGCCAGCAGCCCGGGGGGTGCGAACACTGAAGCTTTCTTT
D: .; J: TRBJ1-4; V: TRBV15; size: .; CDR3: CATSRAAVGAINEKLFF; DNA: TGTGCCACCAGCAGGGCGGCGGTGGGGGCAATTAATGAAAAACTGTTTTTT
D: .; J: TRBJ2-7; V: TRBV4-1; size: few; CDR3: CASSQEMSGAGQYF; DNA: TGCGCCAGCAGCCAAGAGATGAGCGGAGCGGGGCAGTACTTC
D: .; J: TRBJ2-7; V: TRBV9; size: few; CDR3: CASTKRGRYEQYF; DNA: TGTGCCAGCACCAAACGGGGAAGATACGAGCAGTACTTC
D: .; J: TRBJ2-5; V: TRBV7-9; size: once; CDR3: CASFAIEKTQYF; DNA: TGTGCCAGCTTCGCGATCGAAAAGACCCAGTACTTC
D: TRBD1; J: TRBJ2-7; V: TRBV25-1; size: .; CDR3: CASSEAGTGLSYEQYF; DNA: TGTGCCAGCAGTGAGGCCGGGACAGGTCTCTCCTACGAGCAGTACTTC
D: .; J: TRBJ1-2; V: TRBV27; size: .; CDR3: CASSKAGWVGYTF; DNA: TGTGCCAGCAGTAAAGCAGGGTGGGTTGGCTACACCTTC
D: .; J: TRBJ1-1; V: TRBV6-6; size: .; CDR3: CAGRRSLNTEAFF; DNA: TGTGCCGGCCGTCGTTCTTTGAACACTGAAGCTTTCTTT
D: .; J: TRBJ2-7; V: TRBV28; size: .; CDR3: CASSPTVSGSYEQYF; DNA: TGTGCCAGCAGTCCTACAGTTAGCGGTTCCTACGAGCAGTACTTC
D: TRBD2; J: TRBJ2-5; V: TRBV5-1; size: .; CDR3: CASSPGTSGAQETQYF; DNA: TGCGCCAGCAGCCCGGGGACTAGCGGGGCCCAAGAGACCCAGTACTTC